This is a list of T cell receptor beta chains from one sample in a study of vaccination and CD4 T cells after COVID-19. One entry per CDR3 protein, called by TCRdb with MiXCR from the PCR reads. The table has nearly 25,000 distinct CDR3 sequences, 30% seen once. No antigen has been assigned to these receptors. Here the sequenced sample was CD4+ T cells from blood, cultured in vitro, taken about 7 months after SARS-CoV-2 vaccination. These receptors were obtained from a human donor who had recovered from COVID-19. CDR3s include the opening cysteine and the closing phenylalanine or tryptophan.

TRBV27,13,CASSLYREETQYF
TRBV4-3,16,CASSQDASGSTDTQYF
TRBV28,14,CASSGQGWEETRYF
TRBV19,16,CASSIRRTSFSYEQYF
TRBV28,13,CASSFYRRETQYF
TRBV20-1,15,CSATGTGDAGNIQYF
TRBV7-2,15,CASSFDRVGTGELFF
TRBV18,15,CASSPQGGVMDEQYF
TRBV28,14,CASSTPTARQPQHF
TRBV6-6,16,CASSFRGANPGHEQYF
TRBV7-2,14,CASSLGGSIETQYF
TRBV6-2/TRBV6-3,16,CASRDTGTADQETQYF
TRBV7-9,13,CASSLEKNTEAFF
TRBV19,15,CASSMRDGESYEQYF
TRBV28,15,CASSLTGTGAYEQYF
TRBV20-1,17,CSANTKRQGRWSTEAFF
TRBV6-2/TRBV6-3,12,CASSSPTDTQYF
TRBV7-8,17,CASSLNIDRPMNTEAFF
TRBV6-2/TRBV6-3,14,CASHRAGENQPQHF
TRBV20-1,14,CSAPGLAETGGQYF
TRBV4-2,17,CASSQVTSGRNTGELFF
TRBV7-7,14,CASSQGGSTETQYF
TRBV28,15,CASSFGNAINQPQHF
TRBV28,17,CASSAPGQGARDGELFF
TRBV28,15,CASSSTSGTRYEQYF